The 22 T cell receptor beta chains below were found in one sample sequenced in a study of early T cells in non-severe SARS-CoV-2 infection. TCRdb re-called the 5' RACE reads through MiXCR, storing one row per CDR3 protein. The sample comprises roughly 80,000 distinct CDR3 sequences, about 11% of which are singletons, and approximately 12% rests with the top ten. The source was whole blood, collected at baseline. Source of these receptors: an adult who was a healthcare worker with PCR-confirmed SARS-CoV-2 infection or an uninfected control (not recorded which).

This clonotype was recorded many times. The V call is TRBV15, the J call TRBJ1-1; D not certain. V was shortened by 2 bases and J by 1 base, with 5 bases between the two germline ends. Germline V gene sequence: CDR1 LNHNV, CDR2 YYDKDF (reference sequence). The CDR3 has 13 amino acids. The CDR3 region is CATSRWGNTEAFF. The CDR3, as DNA: TGTGCCACCAGCAGATGGGGGAACACTGAAGCTTTCTTT.

This clonotype was seen more than once but under ten times. The chain couples TRBV6-5 to TRBJ1-5; 9 bases map to TRBD1. CDR3 length equals 14 residues. V was pared by 5 bases and J by 5 bases, with 4 bases of the junction left unmatched. From germline, CDR1 is MNHEY and CDR2 SVGAGI. The CDR3 nucleotides are TGTGCCAGCAGTCCCCGGGACAGGGATCAGCCCCAGCATTTT. This encodes CASSPRDRDQPQHF.

This chain connects TRBV10-3 to TRBJ1-5; maybe TRBD1 (6 bases). The CDR3 totals 13 residues. The V gene lost 7 bases and the J gene lost 2 bases, with 9 bases spanning the gap. Germline V gives CDR1 ENHRY, CDR2 SYGVKD. The CDR3 reads CAINPGGNQPQHF. The CDR3 nucleotides are TGTGCCATCAACCCAGGGGGCAATCAGCCCCAGCATTTT.

This clonotype was detected many times. The rearrangement joins TRBV7-6 to TRBJ1-5, with D maybe TRBD1 (5 bases). The length of the CDR3 is 20 residues. CDR1 and CDR2 from the germline V gene are SGHVS and FNYEAQ. Trimming removed 1 base at V and 4 bases at J, with 26 bases between. For the CDR3, the DNA is TGTGCCAGCAGCTTAGACCTTACCATTCGGGGCAGGCACGCTAATCAGCCCCAGCATTTT. Its translation is CASSLDLTIRGRHANQPQHF.

This clonotype was seen only a few times. J is TRBJ2-5 and V is TRBV20-1; D remains ambiguous. The CDR3 runs to 14 residues. V lost 2 bases and J lost 1, with 11 bases in between. Germline V gene sequence: CDR1 DFQATT, CDR2 SNEGSKA (reference sequence). CDR3 sequence: CSARRASLQETQYF. The DNA for the CDR3 is TGCAGTGCTAGAAGGGCCTCCCTCCAAGAGACCCAGTACTTC.

The chain is built from TRBV5-1 and TRBJ2-5; 8 nucleotides agree with TRBD1. Losses at the gene ends were 0 bases for V and 2 bases for J; bases not matched to a gene: 6. Germline lookup yields CDR1 SGHRS and CDR2 YFSETQ. The CDR3 has 16 residues. CDR3: CASSLALTGEQETQYF. CDR3 in DNA: TGCGCCAGCAGCTTGGCCCTGACAGGGGAGCAAGAGACCCAGTACTTC.

The chain recombines TRBV20-1 with TRBJ2-4; D uncertain. In germline, CDR1 is DFQATT, CDR2 SNEGSKA (reference sequence). V was clipped by 0 bases and J by 5 bases, with 11 bases between them. The length of the CDR3 is 14 residues. CDR3 residues: CSAREMGSQNIQYF. The CDR3 DNA sequence: TGCAGTGCTAGAGAGATGGGCTCCCAAAACATTCAGTACTTC.

In this sample, this clonotype turned up a few times. The genes are TRBV21-1 and TRBJ1-4; no DNA check was done on the table's D call, TRBD1. TRBV21-1 is a pseudogene. The CDR3 extends over 20 amino acids. The CDR3 spells CASPLTPGTGYYTTNEKLFF. The CDR3, as DNA: TGTGCCAGCCCCCTGACACCAGGGACAGGGTATTATACAACTAATGAAAAACTGTTTTTT.

The chain is built from TRBV2 and TRBJ1-1; D gene uncertain. Looked up from germline, CDR1 is SNHLY and CDR2 is FYNNEI. The CDR3 is 14 amino acids. V lost 5 bases to trimming and J lost 2 bases, with 12 bases between them. In DNA, the CDR3 is TGTGCCAGCAGTATGGACGGAGGAAACACTGAAGCTTTCTTT. Protein: CASSMDGGNTEAFF.

In this sample, this clonotype turned up many times. V and J are TRBV5-6 and TRBJ1-1; D uncertain. Germline CDR1 reads SGHDT; CDR2 reads YYEEEE. V dropped 1 base and J dropped 5 bases, with 18 bases sitting between them. The CDR3 length is 16 residues. CDR3 region: CASSLFSLSVKTEAFF. CDR3 DNA: TGTGCCAGCAGCTTGTTCTCTCTCTCGGTCAAGACTGAAGCTTTCTTT.

The genes are TRBV29-1 and TRBJ2-1; a weak D match, TRBD1 (6 bases). Trimming removed 7 bases at V and 5 bases at J, with 18 bases between. The CDR3 spans 14 residues. Per germline, CDR1 SQVTM and CDR2 ANQGSEA. CDR3 nucleotide sequence: TGCAGCGCCCCTATTCCGGGACACCACAATGAGCAGTTCTTC. Its translation is CSAPIPGHHNEQFF.

The V call is TRBV29-1, the J call TRBJ1-2; 7 bases are shared with TRBD1. CDR1 SQVTM and CDR2 ANQGSEA come from the germline V gene. J was trimmed by 6 bases and V by 6 bases; bases with no gene match: 13. The CDR3 covers 14 residues. This chain's CDR3 is CSVGGPVQGNGYTF. The CDR3 DNA is TGCAGCGTAGGGGGCCCAGTACAGGGTAATGGCTACACCTTC. The whole variable domain, remainder taken from reference TRBV29-1 and TRBJ1-2, is SAVISQKPSRDICQRGTSLTIQCQVDSQVTMMFWYRQQPGQSLTLIATANQGSEATYESGFVIDKFPISRPNLTFSTLTVSNMSPEDSSIYLCSVGGPVQGNGYTFGSGTRLTVV.

This clonotype was detected a few times. The rearrangement joins TRBV7-9 to TRBJ2-5, with 8 positions matching TRBD2. Germline V lookup: CDR1 SEHNR, CDR2 FQNEAQ (reference sequence). This CDR3 is 16 amino acids long. V shed 5 bases and J 0 bases; nucleotides not matched to a gene: 8. The CDR3 DNA is TGTGCCAGCAGCCCGGGACTAGTCGAAGACCAAGAGACCCAGTACTTC. Encoded protein: CASSPGLVEDQETQYF.

This clonotype was recorded a few times. The chain has TRBV18 and TRBJ2-1; 10 bases map to TRBD2. Trimming cost V 2 bases and J 8 bases; bases outside gene matches: 0. The germline V gene encodes CDR1 KGHSH and CDR2 LQKENI. The CDR3 spans 13 residues. CDR3 DNA sequence: TGTGCCAGCTCACCAGGGACTAGCGATGAGCAGTTCTTC. Protein sequence: CASSPGTSDEQFF.

This clonotype has just a few counts. The chain is built from TRBV7-9 and TRBJ1-1; D remains unclear. V lost 1 base and J lost 2, with 8 bases in between. The germline V gene encodes CDR1 SEHNR and CDR2 FQNEAQ (reference sequence). This CDR3 spans 14 amino acids. The CDR3 region is CASSLGSSNTEAFF. CDR3 DNA: TGTGCCAGCAGCTTAGGGAGTAGTAACACTGAAGCTTTCTTT.

The J gene is TRBJ2-1, the V gene TRBV20-1; 9 bases fit TRBD1. J gave up 7 bases and V 6 bases, and 4 bases lay outside the gene matches. CDR3 length: 12 residues. Per the germline V gene, CDR1 is DFQATT and CDR2 is SNEGSKA (reference sequence). The CDR3 sequence: CSAPGQGNEQFF. CDR3 nucleotide sequence: TGCAGTGCCCCTGGACAGGGGAATGAGCAGTTCTTC.

The chain is built from TRBV25-1 and TRBJ1-3, with D unclear. The CDR3 has 13 residues. The germline V gene encodes CDR1 MGHDK and CDR2 SYGVNS. V was trimmed by 2 bases and J by 8 bases, leaving 10 bases between them. For the CDR3, the DNA is TGTGCCAGCAGTGAAGGCCAGTGGGACACCATATATTTT. Its translation is CASSEGQWDTIYF.

This clonotype was seen only a few times. This chain links TRBV28 with TRBJ2-3; D perhaps matches TRBD1 (5 bases). This CDR3 is built from 12 residues. Germline V CDR1 and CDR2: MDHEN, SYDVKM. The germline V and J ends were trimmed by 7 bases and 3 bases, with 8 bases remaining between them. In DNA form, the CDR3 reads TGTGCCAGCACAGGGCCTACAGATACGCAGTATTTT. It encodes CASTGPTDTQYF.

The chain has TRBV6-2 or TRBV6-3 and TRBJ2-1; the match to TRBD2 covers 7 bases. This CDR3 region has 15 residues. The V gene's germline CDR1 is MNHEY and CDR2 SVGEGT. V dropped 2 bases and J dropped 0; count of bases not matched to a gene: 1. CDR3 amino acids: CASSYRTSSYNEQFF. The DNA of the CDR3 is TGTGCCAGCAGTTACAGGACTAGCTCCTACAATGAGCAGTTCTTC.

The V and J genes are TRBV27 and TRBJ1-4; D is ambiguous. The CDR3 consists of 12 residues. The V end was cut by 4 bases, the J end by 13 bases, with 13 bases between. The germline CDR1 and CDR2 sequences are MNHEY and SMNVEV (reference sequence). The CDR3 sequence: CASSSDGGPLFF. The CDR3 DNA reads TGTGCCAGCAGTTCGGACGGAGGGCCACTGTTTTTT.

The sample holds many counts of this clonotype. The chain employs TRBV7-2 and TRBJ2-1; 8 positions match TRBD2. Trimming at V came to 5 bases and at J to 0 bases, leaving 9 bases not matched to a gene. CDR3 length equals 17 residues. Germline lookup yields CDR1 SGHTA and CDR2 FQGNSA. The CDR3 here is CASSPGGGRSSYNEQFF. In nucleotides, the CDR3 is TGTGCCAGCAGCCCCGGCGGGGGGAGGAGCTCCTACAATGAGCAGTTCTTC.

V gene TRBV5-1 combines with J gene TRBJ2-1; the D call may be TRBD1 or TRBD2 (5 bases each). The V gene's germline CDR1 is SGHRS and CDR2 YFSETQ. Trimming stripped 7 bases from V and 10 bases from J, with 18 bases between. The CDR3 runs 13 residues. The CDR3 DNA follows: TGCGCCAGCGGGACCCGACCGGGTGGAGAGCAGTTCTTC. This codes for CASGTRPGGEQFF.